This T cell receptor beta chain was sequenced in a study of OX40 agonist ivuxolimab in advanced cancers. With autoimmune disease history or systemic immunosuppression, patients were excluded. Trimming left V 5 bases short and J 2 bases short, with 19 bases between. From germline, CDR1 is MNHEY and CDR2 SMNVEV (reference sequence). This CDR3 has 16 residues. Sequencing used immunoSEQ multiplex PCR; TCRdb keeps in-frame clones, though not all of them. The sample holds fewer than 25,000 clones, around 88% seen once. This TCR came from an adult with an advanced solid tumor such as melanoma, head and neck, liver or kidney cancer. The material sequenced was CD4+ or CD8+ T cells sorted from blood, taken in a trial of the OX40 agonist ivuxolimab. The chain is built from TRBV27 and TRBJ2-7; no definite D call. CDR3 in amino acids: CASSLKNPSATYEQYF. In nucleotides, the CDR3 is TGTGCCAGCAGTCTGAAAAACCCTTCGGCAACCTACGAGCAGTACTTC.